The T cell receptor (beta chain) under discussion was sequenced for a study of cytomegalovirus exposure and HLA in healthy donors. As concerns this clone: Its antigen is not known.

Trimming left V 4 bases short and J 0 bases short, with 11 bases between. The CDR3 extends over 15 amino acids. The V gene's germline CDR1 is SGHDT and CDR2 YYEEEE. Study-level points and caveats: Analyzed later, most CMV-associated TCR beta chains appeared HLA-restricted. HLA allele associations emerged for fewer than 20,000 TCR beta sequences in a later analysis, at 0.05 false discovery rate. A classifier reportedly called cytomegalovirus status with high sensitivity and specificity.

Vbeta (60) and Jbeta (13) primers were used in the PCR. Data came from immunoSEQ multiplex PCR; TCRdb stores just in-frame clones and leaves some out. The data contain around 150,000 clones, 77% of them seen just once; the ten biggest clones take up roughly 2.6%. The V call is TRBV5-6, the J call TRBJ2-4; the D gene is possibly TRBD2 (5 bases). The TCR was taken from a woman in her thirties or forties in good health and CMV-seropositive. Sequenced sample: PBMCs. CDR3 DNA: TGTGCCAGCAGCGGGCGAGGGCTAGCCAAAAACATTCAGTACTTC. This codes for CASSGRGLAKNIQYF. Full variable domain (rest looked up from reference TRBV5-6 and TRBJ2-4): DAGVTQSPTHLIKTRGQQVTLRCSPKSGHDTVSWYQQALGQGPQFIFQYYEEEERQRGNFPDRFSGHQFPNYSSELNVNALLLGDSALYLCASSGRGLAKNIQYFGAGTRLSVL.